This T cell receptor beta chain was sequenced in a study of long-term antiretroviral therapy in people with HIV. After removal of 7 bases from V and 4 bases from J, the junction contained 4 bases not matched to a gene. Per germline, CDR1 LNHDA and CDR2 SQIVND (reference sequence). This CDR3 comprises 13 residues. Sequencing used immunoSEQ v3.0 at survey level. The repertoire was sequenced with immunoSEQ multiplex PCR; TCRdb's copy has only in-frame clones and lacks some. The repertoire has tens of thousands of clones, more than 80% of them found once; the top ten carry more than 4%. This specimen consisted of unsorted PBMCs, obtained around 5 years after starting antiretroviral therapy. The TCR was taken from a middle-aged woman with HIV. V is TRBV19 and J is TRBJ1-1; 9 positions agree with TRBD1. The CDR3 sequence is CASTGTGITEAFF. CDR3 nucleotide sequence: TGTGCCAGTACCGGGACAGGGATCACTGAAGCTTTCTTT.